The T cell receptor (beta chain) under discussion was sequenced for a study of breast tumors, draining lymph nodes, adjacent tissues. The CDR3 spans 14 residues. Trimming pared 3 bases from V and 3 bases from J, leaving 10 bases between. Germline lookup yields CDR1 MRHNA and CDR2 SNTAGT. TCRdb processed the multiplex PCR reads anew with MiXCR; each CDR3 protein has one entry. This sample has some 150,000 distinct CDR3 sequences, with about 22% found just once. Axillary draining lymph nodes of breast cancer patients supplied the node samples. This clonotype was seen many times. Its antigen is unknown. Overall study findings and caveats: The data were judged consistent with most tumor T cells coming from lymph node and expanding in tumor.

The sequence was obtained from a female donor with breast cancer. Some clones in this sample may be carry-over from other donors' samples. The sequenced sample consisted of axillary lymph node tissue. The rearrangement joins TRBV6-4 to TRBJ2-3; D perhaps matches TRBD2 (6 bases). The CDR3 DNA reads as TGTGCCAGCAGTGAGGGGGGTGGAACAGATACGCAGTATTTT. As protein: CASSEGGGTDTQYF.